Below are 21 T cell receptor beta chains sequenced from a single sample in a study of cytomegalovirus exposure and HLA in healthy donors. PCR was performed using 60 Vbeta and 13 Jbeta primers. TCRdb's copy holds only in-frame clones and misses some; the assay was immunoSEQ multiplex PCR. The data show over 100,000 clones, over 75% seen once. The sequenced sample was PBMCs. The receptor set was obtained from a man aged 25 to 40 in good health and CMV-seronegative.

J is TRBJ2-5 and V is TRBV4-1, with 7 bases matching TRBD1. The CDR3 runs to 14 residues. CDR1 and CDR2 (germline): MGHRA, YSYEKL. Germline trimming cut 4 bases from V and 5 bases from J; bases unmatched to any gene: 7. The DNA of the CDR3 is TGCGCCAGCAGCCCAAACAGGGGTCTCGAGACCCAGTACTTC. Its translation: CASSPNRGLETQYF.

The V call is TRBV6-5, the J call TRBJ1-1; D remains ambiguous. V was pared by 2 bases and J by 1 base, with 5 bases between. The germline V gene encodes CDR1 MNHEY and CDR2 SVGAGI. CDR3 size: 13 residues. The CDR3 DNA is TGTGCCAGCAGTTACGGCCCGAACACTGAAGCTTTCTTT. As protein: CASSYGPNTEAFF.

This clone appeared once. The gene calls are TRBV7-2 and TRBJ2-2; D might be TRBD1 (6 bases). The J call may not be correct, given that the DNA end is closer to TRBJ1-3. The CDR3 consists of 14 residues. Germline CDR1 is SGHTA and CDR2 is FQGNSA. CDR3 bases: TGTGCCAGTGCACAGGGCGTAACTGGAAACACCATATATTTT. Translated, it gives CASAQGVTGNTIYF.

The chain joins TRBV6-6 to TRBJ1-6; the D gene is possibly TRBD1 (6 bases). Germline loops: CDR1 MNHNY, CDR2 SVGAGI (reference sequence). The ends were cut back, 5 bases at V and 6 bases at J, with 11 bases in the middle. The CDR3 is 14 residues long. In nucleotides, the CDR3 is TGTGCCAGCAGTCGGACAGAACCTAATTCACCCCTCCACTTT. Translation: CASSRTEPNSPLHF.

The CDR3 sequence is CASSTFSGGTTDTQYF. The DNA of the CDR3 is TGTGCCAGTAGTACCTTTAGCGGGGGGACCACAGATACGCAGTATTTT. The J gene is TRBJ2-3, the V gene TRBV19; 10 bases align to TRBD2. Germline V gene data show CDR1 as LNHDA and CDR2 as SQIVND (reference sequence). This CDR3 is built from 16 residues. V trimming: 4 bases; J trimming: 2 bases; junction bases outside the gene matches: 6.

The V and J genes are TRBV4-1 and TRBJ2-1; D is possibly TRBD2 (5 bases). The CDR3 is 15 residues long. Germline assignment: CDR1 MGHRA and CDR2 YSYEKL. The V end lost 3 bases, the J end lost 5 bases, and 14 bases lay between the germline ends. CDR3 sequence (DNA): TGCGCCAGCAGCCATATAGCGCGTGCAAACAATGAGCAGTTCTTC. The encoded protein is CASSHIARANNEQFF.

CDR3 nucleotide sequence: TGCGCCAGCAGTGATACAAGGGGGCACCCCAAAAACATTCAGTACTTC. The encoded protein is CASSDTRGHPKNIQYF. V and J are TRBV10-1 and TRBJ2-4; 7 bases align to TRBD1. With V trimmed by 3 bases and J by 2 bases, 7 bases remained unmatched. The CDR3 totals 16 residues. CDR1 is WNHNN, CDR2 SYGVQD, per germline (reference sequence).

The chain recombines TRBV15 with TRBJ2-1, with 12 bases that match TRBD2. The CDR3 is made up of 21 amino acids. Per the germline V gene, CDR1 is LNHNV and CDR2 is YYDKDF (reference sequence). V was clipped by 0 bases and J by 3 bases; unmatched bases: 15. The CDR3 reads CATSREQTRLAGDYGYNEQFF. In DNA, the CDR3 is TGTGCCACCAGCAGAGAGCAAACACGACTAGCGGGAGATTATGGCTACAATGAGCAGTTCTTC.

The chain combines TRBV7-2 with TRBJ1-4, with D possibly matching TRBD1 (5 bases). V lost 6 bases and J 8 bases, leaving 16 bases between the germline ends. The CDR3 is 14 residues long. Germline CDR1 reads SGHTA; CDR2 reads FQGNSA. CDR3 DNA sequence: TGTGCCAGCAGGTTTATGCCACAGGACGAAAAACTGTTTTTT. Translating gives CASRFMPQDEKLFF.

The chain carries TRBV5-1 and TRBJ1-1, with 8 bases fitting TRBD1. After removal of 3 bases from V and 5 bases from J, the junction contained 9 bases not matched to a gene. The CDR3 runs to 15 residues. Germline V gene data show CDR1 as SGHRS and CDR2 as YFSETQ. This CDR3 is CASSYTGTGDTEAFF. DNA of the CDR3: TGCGCCAGCAGCTATACCGGGACAGGCGATACTGAAGCTTTCTTT.

The chain recombines TRBV6-5 with TRBJ1-1; 10 bases align to TRBD1. Germline V gene sequence: CDR1 MNHEY, CDR2 SVGAGI. CDR3 size: 16 residues. The V segment lost 2 bases and the J segment 1 base; nucleotides outside the gene matches: 4. In DNA form, the CDR3 reads TGTGCCAGCAGTTACGCTAGGACAGGGGGGAACACTGAAGCTTTCTTT. This translates into CASSYARTGGNTEAFF.

The chain recombines TRBV6-5 with TRBJ2-7; D may be TRBD1 (6 bases). There are 16 residues in the CDR3. Trimming took 0 bases from V and 2 from J, leaving 14 bases between them. In germline, CDR1 is MNHEY, CDR2 SVGAGI. The CDR3 DNA reads TGTGCCAGCAGTTACTCGACAGGCGCTAGGGCCTACGAGCAGTACTTC. It codes for CASSYSTGARAYEQYF.

The V gene is TRBV29-1, the J gene TRBJ2-2; D remains unclear. The J call is doubtful: the DNA matches TRBJ1-3 better. The CDR3 has 12 amino acids. Germline V CDR1 and CDR2: SQVTM, ANQGSEA. CDR3 in amino acids: CSVEDSGNTIYF. DNA of the CDR3: TGCAGCGTTGAGGACTCTGGAAACACCATATATTTT.

This sequence joins TRBV6-1 and TRBJ1-5; possibly TRBD1 for D (6 bases). Germline CDR1 is MNHNS and CDR2 is SASEGT. The CDR3 consists of 15 residues. Deletions cut 5 bases from V and 0 bases from J, with 11 bases between. The CDR3 is CASSPWTDSNQPQHF. The CDR3 DNA reads TGTGCCAGCAGTCCCTGGACAGATAGCAATCAGCCCCAGCATTTT.

The V gene is TRBV2, the J gene TRBJ2-2, with D unclear. The CDR3 is 13 residues long. The V end was cut by 5 bases, the J end by 6 bases, with 10 bases between. Germline-derived CDR1 and CDR2 are SNHLY and FYNNEI. CDR3 loop: CASSPPRAGELFF. In nucleotides, the CDR3 is TGTGCCAGCAGTCCTCCCCGGGCCGGGGAGCTGTTTTTT.

The chain couples TRBV9 to TRBJ2-7, with TRBD1 identical over 8 bases. The germline gives CDR1 SGDLS, CDR2 YYNGEE. There are 14 residues in the CDR3. The trim removed 0 bases at V and 5 bases at J, leaving 4 bases unmatched. The CDR3 DNA sequence: TGTGCCAGCAGCGTAGTGGACAGGGACCACGAGCAGTACTTC. Translation: CASSVVDRDHEQYF.

CDR3 protein: CASSLRGANYNEQFF. CDR3 DNA: TGTGCCAGCAGCTTACGGGGGGCGAACTACAATGAGCAGTTCTTC. This chain connects TRBV7-6 to TRBJ2-1; tentative D call: TRBD2 (7 bases). The CDR3 is 15 amino acids. V shed 2 bases and J shed 3 bases, with 11 bases lying between them. Per germline, CDR1 SGHVS and CDR2 FNYEAQ.

This chain links TRBV7-8 with TRBJ1-4; TRBD1 might be the D (5 bases). From germline, CDR1 is SGHVS and CDR2 FQNEAQ. Trimming took 1 base from V and 4 from J, leaving 16 bases between them. The CDR3 is made up of 17 amino acids. This chain's CDR3 is CASSLGGAISVNEKLFF. In nucleotides, the CDR3 is TGTGCCAGCAGCTTAGGCGGGGCGATATCAGTTAATGAAAAACTGTTTTTT.

In DNA, the CDR3 is TGTGCCAGCTCAGCTACGACAGGAGGTTTAGCCAAAAACATTCAGTACTTC. It translates to CASSATTGGLAKNIQYF. The genes are TRBV18 and TRBJ2-4, with D perhaps matching TRBD1 (6 bases). Germline V gives CDR1 KGHSH, CDR2 LQKENI. The CDR3 spans 17 residues. With 5 bases removed from V and 0 bases from J, the gap between germline ends came to 17 bases. The variable domain in full, with the rest retrieved from reference TRBV18 and TRBJ2-4, is NAGVMQNPRHLVRRRGQEARLRCSPMKGHSHVYWYRQLPEEGLKFMVYLQKENIIDESGMPKERFSAEFPKEGPSILRIQQVVRGDSAAYFCASSATTGGLAKNIQYFGAGTRLSVL.

This clone was counted a few times. The chain has TRBV5-6 and TRBJ2-7; 9 nucleotides line up with TRBD1. The CDR3 loop spans 14 amino acids. Germline CDR1 is SGHDT and CDR2 is YYEEEE. J lost 7 bases, V lost 0 bases, and 5 bases had no gene match. CDR3 residues: CASSLDRGRGEQYF. Written as DNA, the CDR3 is TGTGCCAGCAGCTTGGACAGGGGGCGCGGGGAGCAGTACTTC. The full variable domain, its missing parts supplied by reference TRBV5-6 and TRBJ2-7, is DAGVTQSPTHLIKTRGQQVTLRCSPKSGHDTVSWYQQALGQGPQFIFQYYEEEERQRGNFPDRFSGHQFPNYSSELNVNALLLGDSALYLCASSLDRGRGEQYFGPGTRLTVT.

The V gene is TRBV4-1, the J gene TRBJ1-2, with TRBD1 matching over 7 bases. From germline, CDR1 is MGHRA and CDR2 YSYEKL. The CDR3 runs to 15 residues. V was clipped by 1 base and J by 5 bases; unmatched bases: 7. CDR3 sequence: CASSQVHRGSYGYTF. CDR3 bases: TGCGCCAGCAGCCAAGTGCACAGGGGCTCATATGGCTACACCTTC.